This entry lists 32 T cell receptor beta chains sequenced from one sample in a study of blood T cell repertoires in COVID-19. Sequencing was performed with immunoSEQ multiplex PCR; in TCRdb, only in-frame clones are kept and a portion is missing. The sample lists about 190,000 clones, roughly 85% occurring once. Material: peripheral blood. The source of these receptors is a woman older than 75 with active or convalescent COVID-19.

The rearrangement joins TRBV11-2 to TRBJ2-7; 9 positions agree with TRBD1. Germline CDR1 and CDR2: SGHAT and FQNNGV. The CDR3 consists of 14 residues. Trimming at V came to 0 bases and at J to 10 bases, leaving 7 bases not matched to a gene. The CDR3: CASSLDRGTGGQYF. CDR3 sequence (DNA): TGTGCCAGCAGCTTAGACAGGGGAACAGGGGGCCAGTACTTC. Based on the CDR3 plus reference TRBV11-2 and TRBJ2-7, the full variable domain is EAGVAQSPRYKIIEKRQSVAFWCNPISGHATLYWYQQILGQGPKLLIQFQNNGVVDDSQLPKDRFSAERLKGVDSTLKIQPAKLEDSAVYLCASSLDRGTGGQYFGPGTRLTVT.

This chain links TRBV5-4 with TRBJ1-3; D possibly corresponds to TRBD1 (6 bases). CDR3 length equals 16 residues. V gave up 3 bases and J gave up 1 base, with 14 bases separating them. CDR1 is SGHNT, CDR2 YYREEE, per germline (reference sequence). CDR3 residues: CASSSTTGFSGNTIYF. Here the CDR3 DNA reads TGTGCCAGCAGCTCAACAACAGGGTTTTCTGGAAACACCATATATTTT.

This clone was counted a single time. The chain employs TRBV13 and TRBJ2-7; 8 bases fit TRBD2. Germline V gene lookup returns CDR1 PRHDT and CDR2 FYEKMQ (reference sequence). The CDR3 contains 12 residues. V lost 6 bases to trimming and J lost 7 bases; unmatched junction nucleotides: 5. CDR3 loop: CASRPRGGEQYF. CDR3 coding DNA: TGTGCCAGCAGGCCCCGGGGGGGAGAGCAGTACTTC.

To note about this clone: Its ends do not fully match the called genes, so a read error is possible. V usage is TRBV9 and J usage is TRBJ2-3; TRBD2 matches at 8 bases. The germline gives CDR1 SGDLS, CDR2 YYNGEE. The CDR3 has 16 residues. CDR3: CASNVGASGSTDTQYF. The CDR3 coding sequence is TGTGCCAGCAACGTAGGGGCTAGCGGGAGCACAGATACGCAGTATTTT.

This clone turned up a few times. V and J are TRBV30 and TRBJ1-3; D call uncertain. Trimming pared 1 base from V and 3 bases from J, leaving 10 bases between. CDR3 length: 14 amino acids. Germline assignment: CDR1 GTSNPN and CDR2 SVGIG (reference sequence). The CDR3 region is CAWSAPRVGNTIYF. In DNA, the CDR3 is TGTGCCTGGAGTGCCCCCCGAGTTGGAAACACCATATATTTT. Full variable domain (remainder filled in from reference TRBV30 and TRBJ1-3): SQTIHQWPATLVQPVGSPLSLECTVEGTSNPNLYWYRQAAGRGLQLLFYSVGIGQISSEVPQNLSASRPQDRQFILSSKKLLLSDSGFYLCAWSAPRVGNTIYFGEGSWLTVV.

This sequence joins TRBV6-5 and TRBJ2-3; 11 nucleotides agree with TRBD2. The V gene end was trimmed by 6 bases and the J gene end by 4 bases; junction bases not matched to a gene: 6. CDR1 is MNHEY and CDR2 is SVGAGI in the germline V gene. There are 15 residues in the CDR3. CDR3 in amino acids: CASRVAGGPADTQYF. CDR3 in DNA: TGTGCCAGCAGGGTAGCGGGAGGGCCGGCAGATACGCAGTATTTT.

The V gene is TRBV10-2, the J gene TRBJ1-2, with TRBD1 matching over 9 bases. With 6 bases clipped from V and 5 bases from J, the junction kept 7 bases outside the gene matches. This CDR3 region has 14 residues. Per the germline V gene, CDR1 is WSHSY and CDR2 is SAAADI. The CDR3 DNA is TGCGCCAGCAGCTTCCGGGACAGGGATTATGGCTACACCTTC. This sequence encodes CASSFRDRDYGYTF.

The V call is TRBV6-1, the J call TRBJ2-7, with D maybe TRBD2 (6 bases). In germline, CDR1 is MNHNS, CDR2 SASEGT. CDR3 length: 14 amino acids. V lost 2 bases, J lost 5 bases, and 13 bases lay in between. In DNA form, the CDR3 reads TGTGCCAGCAGTGAAAGGGACTTGGCCCACGAGCAGTACTTC. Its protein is CASSERDLAHEQYF.

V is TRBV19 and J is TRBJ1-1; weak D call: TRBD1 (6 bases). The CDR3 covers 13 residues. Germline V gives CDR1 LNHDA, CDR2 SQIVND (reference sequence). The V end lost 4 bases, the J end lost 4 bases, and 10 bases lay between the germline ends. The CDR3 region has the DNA TGTGCCAGTAGTACAACAGGGAGCACTGAAGCTTTCTTT. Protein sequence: CASSTTGSTEAFF.

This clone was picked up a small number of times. The CDR3 region is CASSSTGEFNYGYTF. The CDR3 DNA reads TGTGCCAGCAGTTCAACGGGAGAGTTTAACTATGGCTACACCTTC. The rearrangement links TRBV28 to TRBJ1-2, with no clear D. The CDR3 sequence is 15 residues long. Germline loops: CDR1 MDHEN, CDR2 SYDVKM. Trimming cost V 4 bases and J 1 base, with 13 bases left between them.

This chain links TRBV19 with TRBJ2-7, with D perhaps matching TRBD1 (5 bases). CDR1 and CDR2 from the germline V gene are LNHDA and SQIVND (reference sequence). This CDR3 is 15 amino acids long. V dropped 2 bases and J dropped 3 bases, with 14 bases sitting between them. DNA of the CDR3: TGTGCCAGTAGTATACGGAGCCAGGGAAGCTACGAGCAGTACTTC. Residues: CASSIRSQGSYEQYF.

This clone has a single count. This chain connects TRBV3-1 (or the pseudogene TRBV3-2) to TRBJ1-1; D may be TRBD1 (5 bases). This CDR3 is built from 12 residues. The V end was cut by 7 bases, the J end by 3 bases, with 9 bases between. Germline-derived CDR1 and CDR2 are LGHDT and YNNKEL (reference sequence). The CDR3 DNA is TGTGCCAGCAAGCGGGGGGACACTGAAGCTTTCTTT. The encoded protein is CASKRGDTEAFF.

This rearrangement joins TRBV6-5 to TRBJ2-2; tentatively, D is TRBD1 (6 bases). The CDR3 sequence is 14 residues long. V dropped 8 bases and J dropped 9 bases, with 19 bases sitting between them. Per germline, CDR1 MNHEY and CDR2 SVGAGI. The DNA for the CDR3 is TGTGCCAGCGAGCGGCAGGGGTCTATCCGGGAGCTGTTTTTT. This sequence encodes CASERQGSIRELFF.

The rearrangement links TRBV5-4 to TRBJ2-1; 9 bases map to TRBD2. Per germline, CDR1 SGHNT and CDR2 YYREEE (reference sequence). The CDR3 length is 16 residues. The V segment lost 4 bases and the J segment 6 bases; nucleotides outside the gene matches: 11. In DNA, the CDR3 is TGTGCCAGCAGCAGGGCCGGGGGACTAGCTCGCAATGAGCAGTTCTTC. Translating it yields CASSRAGGLARNEQFF.

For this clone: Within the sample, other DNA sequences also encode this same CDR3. The CDR3 coding sequence is TGTGCCAGCAGCTTGGATACAGGGGGCACTGAAGCTTTCTTT. It codes for CASSLDTGGTEAFF. The chain couples TRBV5-4 to TRBJ1-1; TRBD1 aligns across 8 bases. The CDR3 sequence is 14 residues long. Germline V lookup: CDR1 SGHNT, CDR2 YYREEE (reference sequence). The ends lost 0 bases at V and 4 bases at J; junction bases unmatched: 2.

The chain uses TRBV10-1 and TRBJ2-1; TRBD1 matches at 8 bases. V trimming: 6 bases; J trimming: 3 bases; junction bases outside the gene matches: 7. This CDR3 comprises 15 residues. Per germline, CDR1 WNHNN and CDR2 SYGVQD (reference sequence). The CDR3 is CASSKGQENYNEQFF. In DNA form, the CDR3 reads TGCGCCAGCAGCAAGGGACAGGAGAACTACAATGAGCAGTTCTTC.

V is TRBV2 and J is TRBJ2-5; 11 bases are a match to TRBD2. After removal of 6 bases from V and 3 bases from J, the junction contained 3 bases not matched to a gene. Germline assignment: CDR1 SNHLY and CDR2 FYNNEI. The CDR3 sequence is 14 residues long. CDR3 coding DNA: TGTGCCAGCAGCAAACTAGCGGGAGAAGAGACCCAGTACTTC. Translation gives CASSKLAGEETQYF.

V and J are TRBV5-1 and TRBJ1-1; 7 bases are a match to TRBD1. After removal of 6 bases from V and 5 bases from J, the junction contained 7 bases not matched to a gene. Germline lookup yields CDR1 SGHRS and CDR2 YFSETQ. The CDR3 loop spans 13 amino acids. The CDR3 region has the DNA TGCGCCAGCAACGATTCAGGGGGGACTGAAGCTTTCTTT. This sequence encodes CASNDSGGTEAFF. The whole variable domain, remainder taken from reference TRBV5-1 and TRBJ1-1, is KAGVTQTPRYLIKTRGQQVTLSCSPISGHRSVSWYQQTPGQGLQFLFEYFSETQRNKGNFPGRFSGRQFSNSRSEMNVSTLELGDSALYLCASNDSGGTEAFFGQGTRLTVV.

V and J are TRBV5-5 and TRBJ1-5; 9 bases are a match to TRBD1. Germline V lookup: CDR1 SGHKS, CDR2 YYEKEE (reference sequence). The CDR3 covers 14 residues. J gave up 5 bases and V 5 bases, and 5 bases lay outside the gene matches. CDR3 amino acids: CASSSGQGHQPQHF. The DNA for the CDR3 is TGTGCCAGCAGTTCGGGACAGGGCCATCAGCCCCAGCATTTT. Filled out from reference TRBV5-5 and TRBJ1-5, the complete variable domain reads DAGVTQSPTHLIKTRGQQVTLRCSPISGHKSVSWYQQVLGQGPQFIFQYYEKEERGRGNFPDRFSARQFPNYSSELNVNALLLGDSALYLCASSSGQGHQPQHFGDGTRLSIL.

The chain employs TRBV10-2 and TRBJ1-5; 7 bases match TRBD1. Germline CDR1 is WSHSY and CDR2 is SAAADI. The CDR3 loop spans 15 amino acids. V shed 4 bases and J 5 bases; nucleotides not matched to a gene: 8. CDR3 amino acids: CASSASTGFDQPQHF. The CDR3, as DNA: TGCGCCAGCAGTGCTTCGACAGGGTTTGATCAGCCCCAGCATTTT.

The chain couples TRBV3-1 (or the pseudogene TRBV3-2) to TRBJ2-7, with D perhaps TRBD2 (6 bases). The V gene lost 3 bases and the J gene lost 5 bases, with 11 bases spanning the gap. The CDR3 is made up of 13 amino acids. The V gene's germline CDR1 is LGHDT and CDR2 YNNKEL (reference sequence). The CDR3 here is CASSQAGSHEQYF. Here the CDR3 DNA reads TGTGCCAGCAGCCAGGCGGGATCACACGAGCAGTACTTC.

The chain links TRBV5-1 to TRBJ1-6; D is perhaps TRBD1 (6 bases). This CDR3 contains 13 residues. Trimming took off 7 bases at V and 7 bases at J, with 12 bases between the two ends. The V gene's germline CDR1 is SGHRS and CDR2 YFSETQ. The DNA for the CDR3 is TGCGCCAGCCGAGCGGGGGGCAATTCACCCCTCCACTTT. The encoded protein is CASRAGGNSPLHF. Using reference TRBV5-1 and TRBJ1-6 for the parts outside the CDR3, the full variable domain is KAGVTQTPRYLIKTRGQQVTLSCSPISGHRSVSWYQQTPGQGLQFLFEYFSETQRNKGNFPGRFSGRQFSNSRSEMNVSTLELGDSALYLCASRAGGNSPLHFGNGTRLTVT.

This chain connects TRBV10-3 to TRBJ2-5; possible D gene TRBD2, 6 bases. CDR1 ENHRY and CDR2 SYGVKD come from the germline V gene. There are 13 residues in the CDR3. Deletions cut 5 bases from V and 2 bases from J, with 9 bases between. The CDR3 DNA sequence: TGTGCCATCAGTCTGGCGGGGCAAGAGACCCAGTACTTC. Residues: CAISLAGQETQYF.

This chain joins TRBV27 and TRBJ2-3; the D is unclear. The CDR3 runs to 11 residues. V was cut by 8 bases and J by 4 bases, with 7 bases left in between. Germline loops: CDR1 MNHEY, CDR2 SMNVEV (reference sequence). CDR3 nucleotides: TGTGCCAGCCCTGTCCCAGATACGCAGTATTTT. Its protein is CASPVPDTQYF.

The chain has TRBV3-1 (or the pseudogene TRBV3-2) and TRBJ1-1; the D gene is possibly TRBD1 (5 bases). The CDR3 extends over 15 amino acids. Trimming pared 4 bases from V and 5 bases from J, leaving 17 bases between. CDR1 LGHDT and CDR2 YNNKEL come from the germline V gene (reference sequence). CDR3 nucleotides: TGTGCCAGCAGCCCGAGTTCGGGGGGAGGAACTGAAGCTTTCTTT. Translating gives CASSPSSGGGTEAFF.

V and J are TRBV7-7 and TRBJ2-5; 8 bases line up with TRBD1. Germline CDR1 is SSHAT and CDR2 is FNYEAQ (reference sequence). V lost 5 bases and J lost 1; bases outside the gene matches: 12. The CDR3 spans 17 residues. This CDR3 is CASSPSVGGTGQETQYF. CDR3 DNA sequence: TGTGCCAGCAGCCCATCCGTAGGTGGGACAGGCCAAGAGACCCAGTACTTC.

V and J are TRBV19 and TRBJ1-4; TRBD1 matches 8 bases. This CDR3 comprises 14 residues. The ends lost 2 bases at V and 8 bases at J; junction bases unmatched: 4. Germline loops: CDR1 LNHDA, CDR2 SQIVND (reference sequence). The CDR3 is CASSITGGREKLFF. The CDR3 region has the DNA TGTGCCAGTAGTATAACAGGGGGGCGAGAAAAACTGTTTTTT.

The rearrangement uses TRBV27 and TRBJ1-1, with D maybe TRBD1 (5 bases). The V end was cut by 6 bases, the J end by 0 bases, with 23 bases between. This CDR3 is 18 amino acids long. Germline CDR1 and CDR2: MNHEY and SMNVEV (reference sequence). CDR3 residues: CASRHRPDRYGLNTEAFF. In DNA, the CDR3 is TGTGCCAGCAGGCACCGACCCGACAGATATGGGTTGAACACTGAAGCTTTCTTT.

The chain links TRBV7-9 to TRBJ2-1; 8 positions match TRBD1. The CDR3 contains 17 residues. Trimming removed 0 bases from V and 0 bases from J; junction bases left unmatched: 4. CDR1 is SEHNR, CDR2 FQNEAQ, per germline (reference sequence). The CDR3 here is CASSLAGQGASYNEQFF. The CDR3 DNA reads TGTGCCAGCAGCTTAGCCGGGCAGGGGGCCTCCTACAATGAGCAGTTCTTC.

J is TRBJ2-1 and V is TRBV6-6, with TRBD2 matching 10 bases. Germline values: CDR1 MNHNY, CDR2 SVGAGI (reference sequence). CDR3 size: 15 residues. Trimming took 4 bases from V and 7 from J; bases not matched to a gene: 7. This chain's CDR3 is CASSLAAGGLNEQFF. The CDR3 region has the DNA TGTGCCAGCAGTTTAGCAGCGGGAGGGCTGAATGAGCAGTTCTTC.

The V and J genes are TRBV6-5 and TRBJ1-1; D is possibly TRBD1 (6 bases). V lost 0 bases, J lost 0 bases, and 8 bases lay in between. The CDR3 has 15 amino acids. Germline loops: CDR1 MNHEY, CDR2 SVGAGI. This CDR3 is CASSYSPGVNTEAFF. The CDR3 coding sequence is TGTGCCAGCAGTTACTCGCCAGGGGTGAACACTGAAGCTTTCTTT.

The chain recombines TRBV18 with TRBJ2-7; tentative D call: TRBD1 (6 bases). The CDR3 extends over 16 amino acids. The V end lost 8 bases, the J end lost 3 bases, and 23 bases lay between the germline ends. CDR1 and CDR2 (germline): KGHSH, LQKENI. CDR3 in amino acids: CASLPIPTGTIYEQYF. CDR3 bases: TGTGCCAGCCTTCCGATTCCGACAGGTACGATCTACGAGCAGTACTTC.